The 21 T cell receptor beta chains in this list originate from one sample, sequenced in a study of blood T cell repertoires in COVID-19. TCRdb's copy holds only in-frame clones and misses some; the assay was immunoSEQ multiplex PCR. This table has more than 200,000 clones, around nine tenths appearing once. Sequenced material: PBMCs or T cells enriched from blood (not recorded which). The receptors originated from a woman in her 50s who had recovered from COVID-19.

The V gene is TRBV28, the J gene TRBJ2-7, with D uncertain. Germline values: CDR1 MDHEN, CDR2 SYDVKM. The ends were cut back, 3 bases at V and 0 bases at J, with 12 bases in the middle. The CDR3 sequence is 15 residues long. The CDR3 region is CASSLSSGSSYEQYF. The CDR3 coding sequence is TGTGCCAGCAGTTTGTCCTCAGGAAGCTCCTACGAGCAGTACTTC.

The chain combines TRBV10-3 with TRBJ1-1, with 10 bases that match TRBD1. Trimming removed 6 bases from V and 4 bases from J; junction bases left unmatched: 5. CDR1 and CDR2 (germline): ENHRY, SYGVKD. This CDR3 region has 14 residues. CDR3 sequence: CAIRGTGESTEAFF. In DNA, the CDR3 is TGTGCCATCAGGGGGACAGGGGAGAGCACTGAAGCTTTCTTT.

The V and J genes are TRBV5-1 and TRBJ2-1; a weak D match, TRBD2 (5 bases). This CDR3 region has 13 residues. V lost 4 bases, J lost 0 bases, and 5 bases lay in between. Germline loops: CDR1 SGHRS, CDR2 YFSETQ. The CDR3 spells CASSRDSYNEQFF. The CDR3 bases are TGCGCCAGCAGCCGGGACTCCTACAATGAGCAGTTCTTC.

The chain recombines TRBV4-2 with TRBJ1-2; 9 bases are shared with TRBD1. The trim removed 4 bases at V and 2 bases at J, leaving 2 bases unmatched. The CDR3 covers 14 residues. Looked up from germline, CDR1 is LGHNA and CDR2 is YNFKEQ. CDR3 bases: TGTGCCAGCAGCCCAGGACAGGGGAACTATGGCTACACCTTC. This translates into CASSPGQGNYGYTF.

The CDR3 sequence: CASSPQGPANYGYTF. For the CDR3, the DNA is TGTGCCAGCAGCCCGCAGGGGCCGGCTAACTATGGCTACACCTTC. The V gene is TRBV3-1 (or the pseudogene TRBV3-2), the J gene TRBJ1-2, with D possibly being TRBD1 (6 bases). The V gene lost 4 bases and the J gene lost 0 bases, with 12 bases spanning the gap. Germline V gives CDR1 LGHDT, CDR2 YNNKEL (reference sequence). The CDR3 spans 15 residues.

This chain connects TRBV5-6 to TRBJ2-1, with D possibly matching TRBD2 (5 bases). Germline CDR1 is SGHDT and CDR2 is YYEEEE. V lost 0 bases, J lost 3 bases, and 7 bases lay in between. The CDR3 has 14 amino acids. CDR3 sequence reads: CASSLGGYYNEQFF. CDR3 nucleotide sequence: TGTGCCAGCAGCTTGGGCGGGTACTACAATGAGCAGTTCTTC.

The chain joins TRBV6-1 to TRBJ2-2, with TRBD1 matching over 7 bases. CDR1 is MNHNS and CDR2 is SASEGT in the germline V gene. CDR3 size: 16 residues. Germline trimming cut 3 bases from V and 0 bases from J; bases unmatched to any gene: 4. Here the CDR3 reads CASSETGTANTGELFF. CDR3 bases: TGTGCCAGCAGTGAGACCGGGACAGCGAACACCGGGGAGCTGTTTTTT.

The genes are TRBV2 and TRBJ2-1; 9 nucleotides match TRBD2. The CDR3 loop spans 14 amino acids. V was clipped by 9 bases and J by 3 bases; unmatched bases: 6. From germline, CDR1 is SNHLY and CDR2 FYNNEI. The CDR3: CASNSGRIYNEQFF. The DNA of the CDR3 is TGTGCCAGTAACAGCGGGAGGATCTACAATGAGCAGTTCTTC.

The V gene is TRBV5-5, the J gene TRBJ1-5; D ambiguous. Between the trimmed V and J ends, which lost 0 bases and 0 bases, there was a span of 4 bases. Looked up from germline, CDR1 is SGHKS and CDR2 is YYEKEE (reference sequence). This CDR3 is 14 amino acids long. Here the CDR3 reads CASSLGYSNQPQHF. The CDR3 DNA follows: TGTGCCAGCAGCTTGGGCTATAGCAATCAGCCCCAGCATTTT.

V gene TRBV15 combines with J gene TRBJ1-1; the match to TRBD1 covers 12 bases. The CDR3 consists of 14 residues. Germline-derived CDR1 and CDR2 are LNHNV and YYDKDF (reference sequence). CDR3 region: CATGTGGVWTEAFF. The CDR3 nucleotides read TGTGCGACCGGGACAGGGGGCGTTTGGACTGAAGCTTTCTTT.

V usage is TRBV3-1 (or the pseudogene TRBV3-2) and J usage is TRBJ2-5; 8 positions agree with TRBD2. Germline loops: CDR1 LGHDT, CDR2 YNNKEL (reference sequence). The CDR3 runs to 14 residues. Trimming removed 5 bases from V and 5 bases from J; junction bases left unmatched: 7. The CDR3 DNA reads as TGTGCCAGCAGCTCCCCGGGGGGGGAGGAGACCCAGTACTTC. Translating it yields CASSSPGGEETQYF.

V gene TRBV5-1 combines with J gene TRBJ2-7, with 13 bases matching TRBD2. The CDR3 sequence is 15 residues long. V lost 3 bases, J lost 5 bases, and 5 bases stayed unmatched. CDR1 SGHRS and CDR2 YFSETQ come from the germline V gene. The CDR3 region is CASSSGLAGKHEQYF. CDR3 DNA sequence: TGCGCCAGCAGCTCGGGACTAGCGGGAAAGCACGAGCAGTACTTC.

The chain employs TRBV6-5 and TRBJ1-3, with D unclear. The CDR3 length is 15 residues. Germline V lookup: CDR1 MNHEY, CDR2 SVGAGI. Trimming removed 5 bases from V and 0 bases from J, with 11 bases in between. The CDR3 here is CASSPGYLSGNTIYF. As DNA, the CDR3 is TGTGCCAGCAGTCCGGGATACCTCTCTGGAAACACCATATATTTT.

The chain is built from TRBV28 and TRBJ1-2, with a weak D call TRBD1 (6 bases). The V gene lost 3 bases and the J gene lost 4 bases, with 15 bases spanning the gap. The CDR3 has 15 residues. Germline V gene sequence: CDR1 MDHEN, CDR2 SYDVKM. The CDR3 bases are TGTGCCAGCAGTTTGGGACCCGGACAGACCTATGGCTACACCTTC. It specifies CASSLGPGQTYGYTF.

In DNA, the CDR3 is TGTGCCAGCAGCTCGGGATCTTCGCCTGAAGGGGAGACCCAGTACTTC. It translates to CASSSGSSPEGETQYF. The chain links TRBV11-3 to TRBJ2-5, with D perhaps matching TRBD2 (5 bases). This CDR3 is 16 amino acids long. V lost 4 bases to trimming and J lost 5 bases, with 20 bases between them. From germline, CDR1 is SGHNT and CDR2 YENEEA.

The V gene is TRBV25-1, the J gene TRBJ2-7; 8 bases match TRBD2. Germline V gene sequence: CDR1 MGHDK, CDR2 SYGVNS. CDR3 length: 13 amino acids. J lost 2 bases, V lost 4 bases, and 1 base had no gene match. The chain's CDR3 is CASSAGRAYEQYF. DNA of the CDR3: TGTGCCAGCAGTGCCGGGAGGGCCTACGAGCAGTACTTC.

The gene calls are TRBV19 and TRBJ2-1; 8 bases fit TRBD2. Trimming removed 4 bases from V and 10 bases from J; junction bases left unmatched: 9. The CDR3 is 14 residues long. From germline, CDR1 is LNHDA and CDR2 SQIVND (reference sequence). The CDR3 nucleotides read TGTGCCAGTAGTAGGTCTAGCGGGCGTCCAGAGCAGTTCTTC. Its protein is CASSRSSGRPEQFF. Combining the CDR3 with reference TRBV19 and TRBJ2-1 gives the whole variable domain DGGITQSPKYLFRKEGQNVTLSCEQNLNHDAMYWYRQDPGQGLRLIYYSQIVNDFQKGDIAEGYSVSREKKESFPLTVTSAQKNPTAFYLCASSRSSGRPEQFFGPGTRLTVL.

The chain uses TRBV21-1 and TRBJ2-5; TRBD2, the table's D call, lacks a check against the DNA. TRBV21-1 is a known pseudogene. The CDR3 totals 19 residues. The chain's CDR3 is CASSKIKNTRMPEMETQYF. The CDR3 DNA is TGTGCCAGCAGCAAAATAAAAAACACGAGGATGCCCGAAATGGAGACCCAGTACTTC.

The chain has TRBV20-1 and TRBJ2-3; D gene uncertain. Germline CDR1 reads DFQATT; CDR2 reads SNEGSKA (reference sequence). The germline V and J ends were trimmed by 4 bases and 4 bases, with 6 bases remaining between them. This CDR3 spans 11 amino acids. DNA of the CDR3: TGCAGTGCTACCGTCCCAGATACGCAGTATTTT. Amino acid sequence: CSATVPDTQYF.

The V gene is TRBV4-1, the J gene TRBJ1-3; 10 positions agree with TRBD1. The length of the CDR3 is 15 residues. J lost 3 bases, V lost 4 bases, and 3 bases had no gene match. In germline, CDR1 is MGHRA, CDR2 YSYEKL. CDR3 in DNA: TGCGCCAGCAGCCGAGACAGGGGGCTTGGAAACACCATATATTTT. It yields the protein CASSRDRGLGNTIYF.

This clone was found a few times. This CDR3 reads CASTDRLGYEQYF. CDR3 DNA: TGTGCCAGTACAGACAGGTTGGGGTACGAGCAGTACTTC. The V call is TRBV6-5, the J call TRBJ2-7; maybe TRBD1 (6 bases). This CDR3 has 13 amino acids. Germline lookup yields CDR1 MNHEY and CDR2 SVGAGI. V lost 9 bases and J 4 bases, leaving 16 bases between the germline ends.